This T cell receptor beta chain was sequenced during a study of blood T cell repertoires in COVID-19. Measured with immunoSEQ multiplex PCR; TCRdb has only the in-frame clones, and not every one. The table has about 200,000 clones, 70% to 90% seen once; the top ten hold 9.5% to 13%. This CDR3 is built from 18 residues. The V end was cut by 5 bases, the J end by 4 bases, with 24 bases between. Germline V gene sequence: CDR1 SGHAT, CDR2 FQNNGV. Sequencing input: peripheral blood. J is TRBJ2-1 and V is TRBV11-2; D perhaps matches TRBD1 (6 bases). The clonotype was recovered from a woman aged 50 to 65 with COVID-19, enrolled during active disease. CDR3 amino acids: CASSPIRIGGRLYNEQFF. CDR3 in DNA: TGTGCCAGCAGCCCTATTAGGATTGGGGGCCGTCTATACAATGAGCAGTTCTTC.